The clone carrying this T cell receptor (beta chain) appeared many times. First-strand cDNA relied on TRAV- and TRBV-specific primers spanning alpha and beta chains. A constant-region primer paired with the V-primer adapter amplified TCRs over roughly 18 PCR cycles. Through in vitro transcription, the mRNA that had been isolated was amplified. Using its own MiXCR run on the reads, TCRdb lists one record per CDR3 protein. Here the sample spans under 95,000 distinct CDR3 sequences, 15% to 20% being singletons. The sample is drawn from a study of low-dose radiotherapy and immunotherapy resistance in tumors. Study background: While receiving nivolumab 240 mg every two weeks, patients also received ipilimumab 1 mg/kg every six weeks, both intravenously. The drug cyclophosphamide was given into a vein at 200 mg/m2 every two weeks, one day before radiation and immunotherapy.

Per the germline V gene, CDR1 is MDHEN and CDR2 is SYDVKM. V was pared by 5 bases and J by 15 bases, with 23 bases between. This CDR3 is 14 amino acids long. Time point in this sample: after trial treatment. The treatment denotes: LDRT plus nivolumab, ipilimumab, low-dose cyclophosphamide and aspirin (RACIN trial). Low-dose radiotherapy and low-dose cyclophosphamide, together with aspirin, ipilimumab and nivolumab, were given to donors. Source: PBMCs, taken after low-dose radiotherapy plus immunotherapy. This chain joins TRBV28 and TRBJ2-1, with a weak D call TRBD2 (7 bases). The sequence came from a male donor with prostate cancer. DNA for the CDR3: TGTGCCAGCAGTCCCAAGGGGGGCGGGAGATTGCTGTTCTTC. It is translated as CASSPKGGGRLLFF.